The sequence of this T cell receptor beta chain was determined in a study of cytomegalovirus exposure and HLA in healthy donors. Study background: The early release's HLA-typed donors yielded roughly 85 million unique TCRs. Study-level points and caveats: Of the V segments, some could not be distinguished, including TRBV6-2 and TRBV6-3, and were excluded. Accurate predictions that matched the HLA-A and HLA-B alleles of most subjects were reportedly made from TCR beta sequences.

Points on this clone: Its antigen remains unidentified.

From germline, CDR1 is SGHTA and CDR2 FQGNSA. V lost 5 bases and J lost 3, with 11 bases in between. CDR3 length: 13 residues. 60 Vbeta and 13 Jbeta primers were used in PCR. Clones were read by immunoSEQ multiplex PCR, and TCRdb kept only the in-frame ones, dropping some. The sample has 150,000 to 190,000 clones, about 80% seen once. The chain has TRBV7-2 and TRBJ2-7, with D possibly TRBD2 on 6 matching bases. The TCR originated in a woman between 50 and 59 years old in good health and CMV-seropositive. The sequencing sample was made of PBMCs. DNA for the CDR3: TGTGCCAGCAGCCTGGGACTTCGCTACGAGCAGTACTTC. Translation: CASSLGLRYEQYF.